This passage covers 30 T cell receptor beta chains from one sample sequenced in a study of blood T cell repertoires in COVID-19. Clones were sequenced by immunoSEQ multiplex PCR, and TCRdb holds only the in-frame ones, with some missing. The repertoire holds around 30,000 clones, about 88% seen once, with around an eighth in the top ten. What was sequenced was peripheral blood. The receptors derive from a human donor with active COVID-19. The donor label of this sample is uncertain.

J is TRBJ2-7 and V is TRBV7-8; 8 bases are a match to TRBD1. CDR3 length: 14 residues. The germline CDR1 and CDR2 sequences are SGHVS and FQNEAQ. V lost 5 bases, J lost 5 bases, and 8 bases stayed unmatched. The CDR3, as DNA: TGTGCCAGCAGCCGAACAGGGGGTGGCAACGAGCAGTACTTC. This sequence encodes CASSRTGGGNEQYF.

The chain recombines TRBV6-6 with TRBJ2-1; 9 bases match TRBD2. The V gene end was trimmed by 5 bases and the J gene end by 9 bases; junction bases not matched to a gene: 17. Germline lookup yields CDR1 MNHNY and CDR2 SVGAGI (reference sequence). The CDR3 is 17 amino acids. The CDR3 sequence: CASSRGRRGGARGEQFF. The DNA for the CDR3 is TGTGCCAGCAGTCGGGGCCGCCGCGGGGGGGCCAGGGGTGAGCAGTTCTTC.

Remarks on this clone: A junction end diverges from the germline sequence, so it may reflect a read error. Other DNA sequences in the same sample also yield this CDR3. The V gene is TRBV4-3, the J gene TRBJ1-1; D perhaps matches TRBD1 (5 bases). Per the germline V gene, CDR1 is LGHNA and CDR2 is YSLEER. The CDR3 has 14 amino acids. The CDR3: CASSQDLGRAEAFF. The DNA for the CDR3 is TGCGCCAGCAGCCAAGATTTGGGCAGGGCTGAAGCCTTCTTT.

The chain links TRBV15 to TRBJ2-1; 11 nucleotides match TRBD2. CDR3 length equals 15 residues. V trimming: 1 base; J trimming: 6 bases; junction bases outside the gene matches: 2. The germline V gene encodes CDR1 LNHNV and CDR2 YYDKDF (reference sequence). This CDR3 is CATSRGLAGGNEQFF. The CDR3 coding sequence is TGTGCCACCAGCAGAGGCCTAGCGGGGGGCAATGAGCAGTTCTTC. The variable domain in full, with the rest retrieved from reference TRBV15 and TRBJ2-1, is DAMVIQNPRYQVTQFGKPVTLSCSQTLNHNVMYWYQQKSSQAPKLLFHYYDKDFNNEADTPDNFQSRRPNTSFCFLDIRSPGLGDTAMYLCATSRGLAGGNEQFFGPGTRLTVL.

The chain carries TRBV4-1 and TRBJ1-1; 9 bases match TRBD1. Germline V CDR1 and CDR2: MGHRA, YSYEKL. This CDR3 has 15 amino acids. V shed 4 bases, J shed 4 bases, and the junction held 7 bases outside the gene matches. The CDR3 sequence: CASSPMTGGVTEAFF. Here the CDR3 DNA reads TGCGCCAGCAGCCCAATGACAGGGGGGGTCACTGAAGCTTTCTTT.

This clone was observed once. The chain uses TRBV7-2 and TRBJ1-4; D gene ambiguous. This CDR3 region has 13 residues. Trimming took off 5 bases at V and 7 bases at J, with 11 bases between the two ends. The germline V gene encodes CDR1 SGHTA and CDR2 FQGNSA. The CDR3 DNA is TGTGCCAGCAGCCCACGCACGCGTGAAAAACTGTTTTTT. Translating it yields CASSPRTREKLFF.

V is TRBV10-3 and J is TRBJ2-4; possibly TRBD2 for D (7 bases). V was cut by 3 bases and J by 0 bases, with 15 bases left in between. CDR3 size: 17 residues. Germline V gene lookup returns CDR1 ENHRY and CDR2 SYGVKD. The CDR3 sequence is CAISEPQGRVAKNIQYF. CDR3 nucleotide sequence: TGTGCCATCAGTGAACCCCAGGGGAGGGTAGCCAAAAACATTCAGTACTTC.

The chain recombines TRBV5-4 with TRBJ2-1, with TRBD1 matching 7 bases. Germline V lookup: CDR1 SGHNT, CDR2 YYREEE (reference sequence). This CDR3 is built from 13 residues. The J segment lost 9 bases and the V segment lost 4 bases, leaving 7 bases of the junction unmatched. CDR3 in amino acids: CASSIDRVAEQFF. In DNA, the CDR3 is TGTGCCAGCAGCATTGACAGGGTTGCTGAGCAGTTCTTC.

This chain joins TRBV15 and TRBJ2-1; perhaps TRBD1 as D (6 bases). Germline-derived CDR1 and CDR2 are LNHNV and YYDKDF (reference sequence). The ends were cut back, 0 bases at V and 5 bases at J, with 8 bases in the middle. CDR3 size: 14 residues. Here the CDR3 reads CATSREDRNNEQFF. The CDR3 bases are TGTGCCACCAGCAGAGAGGACAGAAACAATGAGCAGTTCTTC.

CDR3 bases: TGTGCCAGCAGCATCTGGACTAGCCCCCAAGAGACCCAGTACTTC. Translation gives CASSIWTSPQETQYF. This chain joins TRBV7-6 and TRBJ2-5, with 8 bases matching TRBD2. Losses at the gene ends were 5 bases for V and 1 base for J; bases not matched to a gene: 6. The CDR3 extends over 15 amino acids. CDR1 SGHVS and CDR2 FNYEAQ come from the germline V gene.

J is TRBJ1-1 and V is TRBV10-3; 7 nucleotides agree with TRBD1. The CDR3 is 11 amino acids. Per germline, CDR1 ENHRY and CDR2 SYGVKD. The ends lost 11 bases at V and 8 bases at J; junction bases unmatched: 8. For the CDR3, the DNA is TGTGCCCACGGGAGGGGGCGAGAAGCTTTCTTT. This encodes CAHGRGREAFF.

This clone was picked up one time. The chain joins TRBV5-6 to TRBJ1-2; 7 bases align to TRBD1. With V trimmed by 6 bases and J by 5 bases, 7 bases remained unmatched. The germline gives CDR1 SGHDT, CDR2 YYEEEE. The CDR3 consists of 13 residues. This CDR3 reads CASTRDRSYGYTF. DNA of the CDR3: TGTGCCAGCACCAGGGACAGATCTTATGGCTACACCTTC.

The gene calls are TRBV4-1 and TRBJ2-3; D uncertain. This CDR3 is built from 17 residues. V was clipped by 3 bases and J by 2 bases, with 18 bases between them. Germline V gene sequence: CDR1 MGHRA, CDR2 YSYEKL. The DNA for the CDR3 is TGCGCCAGCAGCCATCCGCCTGAGGTTTTTACCACAGATACGCAGTATTTT. This codes for CASSHPPEVFTTDTQYF.

This chain uses TRBV7-9 with TRBJ2-7; TRBD1 agrees at 8 bases. The V gene end was trimmed by 7 bases and the J gene end by 9 bases; junction bases not matched to a gene: 17. Germline V gene sequence: CDR1 SEHNR, CDR2 FQNEAQ (reference sequence). The CDR3 length is 15 residues. As DNA, the CDR3 is TGTGCCAGCACCCAAGGGGGCCAGGGGGCCGAGGTGCAGTACTTC. This translates into CASTQGGQGAEVQYF.

This clone was counted once. V is TRBV5-4 and J is TRBJ2-5; 7 nucleotides agree with TRBD1. The germline V gene has CDR1 SGHNT and CDR2 YYREEE (reference sequence). CDR3 length: 14 amino acids. J was trimmed by 2 bases and V by 4 bases; bases with no gene match: 5. The CDR3 nucleotides are TGTGCCAGCAGCCCGGCGACAGGGCAAGAGACCCAGTACTTC. Encoded protein: CASSPATGQETQYF.

The V gene is TRBV10-3, the J gene TRBJ1-1; unclear D gene. Looked up from germline, CDR1 is ENHRY and CDR2 is SYGVKD. The CDR3 is made up of 14 amino acids. V was cut by 3 bases and J by 1 base, with 9 bases left in between. CDR3 protein: CAISDLVRNTEAFF. CDR3 coding DNA: TGTGCCATCAGTGATTTAGTTCGGAACACTGAAGCTTTCTTT.

The rearrangement joins TRBV6-2 or TRBV6-3 to TRBJ2-1; TRBD1 matches at 7 bases. The CDR3 loop spans 16 amino acids. With V trimmed by 4 bases and J by 6 bases, 12 bases remained unmatched. The germline gives CDR1 MNHEY, CDR2 SVGEGT. CDR3 in amino acids: CASSSHHRQGSNEQFF. As DNA, the CDR3 is TGTGCCAGCAGTTCTCACCATAGACAGGGCAGCAATGAGCAGTTCTTC.

The chain links TRBV19 to TRBJ2-4; D is undetermined. V was trimmed by 3 bases and J by 0 bases, leaving 6 bases between them. CDR1 is LNHDA, CDR2 SQIVND, per germline (reference sequence). The CDR3 spans 14 residues. The CDR3 loop reads CASSIALAKNIQYF. As DNA, the CDR3 is TGTGCCAGTAGTATCGCGTTAGCCAAAAACATTCAGTACTTC.

The CDR3 DNA reads as TGTGCCAGCAGTCCTCAGGGCTATGGCTACACCTTC. Translation: CASSPQGYGYTF. This sequence joins TRBV14 and TRBJ1-2, with a tentative D call TRBD1 (5 bases). Trimming stripped 6 bases from V and 4 bases from J, with 9 bases between. Germline V CDR1 and CDR2: SGHDN, FVKESK. The CDR3 runs 12 residues.

This clone has a handful of counts. The chain joins TRBV10-1 to TRBJ2-2; 7 bases agree with TRBD1. CDR1 is WNHNN and CDR2 is SYGVQD in the germline V gene (reference sequence). The CDR3 runs 15 residues. V lost 8 bases to trimming and J lost 5 bases; unmatched junction nucleotides: 11. The CDR3 loop is CASGVTGWKTGELFF. DNA of the CDR3: TGCGCCAGCGGCGTGACAGGGTGGAAGACCGGGGAGCTGTTTTTT.

The chain is built from TRBV5-1 and TRBJ1-3; the D is unclear. V lost 3 bases and J 0 bases, leaving 16 bases between the germline ends. CDR1 and CDR2 (germline): SGHRS, YFSETQ. The CDR3 runs to 17 residues. CDR3 in amino acids: CASSYGLTPISGNTIYF. The CDR3 region has the DNA TGCGCCAGCAGCTACGGCTTGACACCGATCTCTGGAAACACCATATATTTT.

The V gene is TRBV19, the J gene TRBJ2-3; possible D gene TRBD1, 5 bases. Trimming shortened V by 7 bases and J by 3 bases, and 17 bases separated the two germline ends. CDR3 length: 15 residues. Germline loops: CDR1 LNHDA, CDR2 SQIVND (reference sequence). The CDR3 region is CASMNRQGKTDTQYF. In nucleotides, the CDR3 is TGTGCCAGTATGAATCGTCAGGGAAAAACAGATACGCAGTATTTT.

The V call is TRBV4-2, the J call TRBJ2-7; D gene uncertain. The CDR3 loop spans 15 amino acids. Trimming cost V 1 base and J 2 bases, with 12 bases left between them. The germline V gene encodes CDR1 LGHNA and CDR2 YNFKEQ. The CDR3 spells CASSQASGQTYEQYF. The CDR3 DNA reads TGTGCCAGCAGCCAAGCTTCAGGCCAAACCTACGAGCAGTACTTC.

The chain couples TRBV5-4 to TRBJ2-2, with 11 bases aligning to TRBD2. CDR1 and CDR2 from the germline V gene are SGHNT and YYREEE (reference sequence). V lost 1 base, J lost 1 base, and 0 bases stayed unmatched. The CDR3 has 16 amino acids. The CDR3 region is CASSLLAGGNTGELFF. DNA of the CDR3: TGTGCCAGCAGCTTGCTAGCGGGGGGGAACACCGGGGAGCTGTTTTTT.

V is TRBV6-5 and J is TRBJ1-2, with 8 bases that match TRBD1. The CDR3 length is 14 residues. Trimming took 4 bases from V and 4 from J; bases not matched to a gene: 5. Germline CDR1 reads MNHEY; CDR2 reads SVGAGI. This CDR3 reads CASSLAGGRYGYTF. The CDR3 DNA reads as TGTGCCAGCAGTTTAGCAGGGGGCCGCTATGGCTACACCTTC.

This chain joins TRBV6-4 and TRBJ2-3; 11 bases align to TRBD2. Germline lookup yields CDR1 MRHNA and CDR2 SNTAGT. The CDR3 runs 16 residues. V lost 4 bases, J lost 4 bases, and 7 bases stayed unmatched. The CDR3 nucleotides are TGTGCCAGCAGTGCTACTACTAGCGGGGGTGCAGATACGCAGTATTTT. Protein: CASSATTSGGADTQYF.

Only a few counts were recorded for this clone. The chain recombines TRBV19 with TRBJ1-1, with TRBD1 as a possible D gene (5 bases). Germline-derived CDR1 and CDR2 are LNHDA and SQIVND (reference sequence). The CDR3 is 12 residues long. Deletions cut 10 bases from V and 8 bases from J, with 17 bases between. CDR3 coding DNA: TGTGCCACCCCTAACGGGGGTCAGGAAGCTTTCTTT. Translating it yields CATPNGGQEAFF.

The CDR3 DNA reads TGTGCCAGCAGCGTAGGGACTAGCGGGGGGAGCACAGATACGCAGTATTTT. This sequence encodes CASSVGTSGGSTDTQYF. The chain has TRBV9 and TRBJ2-3, with 14 nucleotides matching TRBD2. After removal of 0 bases from V and 0 bases from J, the junction contained 0 bases not matched to a gene. The CDR3 totals 17 residues. Germline assignment: CDR1 SGDLS and CDR2 YYNGEE.

This clone was seen once. This chain uses TRBV9 with TRBJ2-2; D might be TRBD2 (6 bases). V lost 3 bases to trimming and J lost 1 base, with 13 bases between them. This CDR3 comprises 16 residues. In germline, CDR1 is SGDLS, CDR2 YYNGEE. As DNA, the CDR3 is TGTGCCAGCAGCGGGAGGGTCACCCTGAACACCGGGGAGCTGTTTTTT. The encoded protein is CASSGRVTLNTGELFF.

The rearrangement links TRBV6-5 to TRBJ2-7, with 8 bases aligning to TRBD1. CDR3 length equals 12 residues. Germline V gene lookup returns CDR1 MNHEY and CDR2 SVGAGI. The V gene end was trimmed by 8 bases and the J gene end by 1 base; junction bases not matched to a gene: 1. This CDR3 is CASDRGSYEQYF. The CDR3 region has the DNA TGTGCCAGCGACAGGGGTTCCTACGAGCAGTACTTC.